The 21 T cell receptor beta chains below were found in one sample sequenced in a study of Ad26.COV2.S vaccination and SARS-CoV-2 variants. Sequencing was performed with immunoSEQ multiplex PCR; in TCRdb, only in-frame clones are kept and a portion is missing. Of hundreds of thousands of clones listed, roughly 90% are singletons. Treatment denoted: about 20 received Ad26.COV2.S at low or high dose, single or two shots; 5 received placebo; per-sample allocation not given. Specimens were obtained on day 63 following the first vaccine or placebo injection. The material sequenced was peripheral blood, taken in a trial of Ad26.COV2.S vaccine versus placebo. The source of these receptors is a person aged 18-65 years who received the Ad26.COV2.S COVID-19 vaccine or a placebo.

V gene TRBV7-2 combines with J gene TRBJ1-5; D gene uncertain. CDR1 is SGHTA, CDR2 FQGNSA, per germline. This CDR3 has 16 amino acids. The V end was cut by 1 base, the J end by 0 bases, with 10 bases between. The CDR3 reads CASSLVGGSSNQPQHF. The DNA of the CDR3 is TGTGCCAGCAGCTTAGTAGGAGGAAGTAGCAATCAGCCCCAGCATTTT.

The CDR3 nucleotides read TGTGCCAGTAGTATCCAACCGTCGAGCTCCTACAATGAGCAGTTCTTC. Encoded protein: CASSIQPSSSYNEQFF. The chain is built from TRBV19 and TRBJ2-1; no clear D. This CDR3 has 16 amino acids. CDR1 and CDR2 (germline): LNHDA, SQIVND (reference sequence). Deletions cut 3 bases from V and 0 bases from J, with 12 bases between.

The chain carries TRBV7-2 and TRBJ2-1; D perhaps matches TRBD1 (6 bases). The CDR3 is 15 residues long. The V gene lost 8 bases and the J gene lost 0 bases, with 14 bases spanning the gap. Germline V gives CDR1 SGHTA, CDR2 FQGNSA. The CDR3 loop reads CASLKSTGSYNEQFF. Here the CDR3 DNA reads TGTGCCAGCCTTAAATCGACAGGCTCCTACAATGAGCAGTTCTTC.

The J gene is TRBJ2-2, the V gene TRBV5-1; D possibly corresponds to TRBD1 (6 bases). The V end lost 2 bases, the J end lost 2 bases, and 10 bases lay between the germline ends. Germline values: CDR1 SGHRS, CDR2 YFSETQ. The length of the CDR3 is 15 residues. As DNA, the CDR3 is TGCGCCAGCAGCTTCCGGGACACAAACACCGGGGAGCTGTTTTTT. The encoded protein is CASSFRDTNTGELFF.

The J gene is TRBJ2-1, the V gene TRBV19; D is perhaps TRBD2 (6 bases). The CDR3 is 15 amino acids. CDR1 is LNHDA, CDR2 SQIVND, per germline (reference sequence). V was clipped by 4 bases and J by 2 bases, with 12 bases between them. The CDR3 DNA reads as TGTGCCAGTAGTAGGCGGGGCGCTACCTACAATGAGCAGTTCTTC. Translating it yields CASSRRGATYNEQFF.

Only one count was recorded for this clone. The chain employs TRBV19 and TRBJ2-7; a weak D match, TRBD2 (6 bases). Germline CDR1 is LNHDA and CDR2 is SQIVND (reference sequence). The germline V and J ends were trimmed by 5 bases and 0 bases, with 11 bases remaining between them. The CDR3 has 14 residues. CDR3 nucleotide sequence: TGTGCCAGTAGTGGGGCGGGAAGCTCCTACGAGCAGTACTTC. Encoded protein: CASSGAGSSYEQYF.

This clone was recorded only once. The chain joins TRBV10-3 to TRBJ1-5; D unresolved. Germline CDR1 reads ENHRY; CDR2 reads SYGVKD. The CDR3 contains 13 residues. Between the trimmed V and J ends, which lost 6 bases and 3 bases, there was a span of 9 bases. This CDR3 reads CAIRAGFNQPQHF. CDR3 nucleotide sequence: TGTGCCATCAGGGCAGGCTTCAATCAGCCCCAGCATTTT.

This sequence joins TRBV7-9 and TRBJ2-3, with D perhaps matching TRBD1 (6 bases). This CDR3 spans 17 amino acids. Trimming took off 5 bases at V and 0 bases at J, with 18 bases between the two ends. Germline V gives CDR1 SEHNR, CDR2 FQNEAQ (reference sequence). The DNA of the CDR3 is TGTGCCAGCAGCCTAATACCGGGACAAGCTAGCACAGATACGCAGTATTTT. The encoded protein is CASSLIPGQASTDTQYF.

The V call is TRBV4-2, the J call TRBJ1-6, with 7 bases that match TRBD1. The CDR3 totals 17 residues. J gave up 1 base and V 4 bases, and 7 bases lay outside the gene matches. Germline V gene lookup returns CDR1 LGHNA and CDR2 YNFKEQ. CDR3 sequence (DNA): TGTGCCAGCAGCCGTTCCTCAGGGGGGTCCTATAATTCACCCCTCCACTTT. Translated, it gives CASSRSSGGSYNSPLHF.

The chain recombines TRBV19 with TRBJ1-5, with D perhaps TRBD1 (5 bases). Per germline, CDR1 LNHDA and CDR2 SQIVND (reference sequence). Trimming pared 5 bases from V and 2 bases from J, leaving 7 bases between. The CDR3 is 13 amino acids. The CDR3 sequence is CASSQGRNQPQHF. The CDR3 coding sequence is TGTGCCAGTAGTCAGGGCCGCAATCAGCCCCAGCATTTT.

The rearrangement joins TRBV2 to TRBJ2-2, with TRBD2 identical over 7 bases. V lost 8 bases to trimming and J lost 6 bases; unmatched junction nucleotides: 0. There are 11 residues in the CDR3. Germline values: CDR1 SNHLY, CDR2 FYNNEI. The DNA for the CDR3 is TGTGCCAGCCGGGGGGCCGGGGAGCTGTTTTTT. As protein: CASRGAGELFF.

V is TRBV10-3 and J is TRBJ1-1, with TRBD1 matching 9 bases. The V gene's germline CDR1 is ENHRY and CDR2 SYGVKD. The CDR3 has 14 amino acids. The trim removed 6 bases at V and 9 bases at J, leaving 11 bases unmatched. CDR3 sequence: CAIRMGQGNLKAFF. The CDR3 DNA follows: TGTGCCATCAGGATGGGACAGGGAAACCTAAAAGCTTTCTTT.

The count of this clone is one. This chain links TRBV6-5 with TRBJ1-2; no reliable D call. Germline CDR1 MNHEY, CDR2 SVGAGI. CDR3 size: 13 residues. Between the trimmed V and J ends, which lost 6 bases and 6 bases, there was a span of 14 bases. CDR3 in amino acids: CASRQRGIHGYTF. CDR3 DNA sequence: TGTGCCAGCAGGCAGAGAGGGATCCATGGCTACACCTTC.

In its sample, this clone was seen a few times. This sample includes further DNA sequences coding for the same CDR3. This chain uses TRBV5-1 with TRBJ2-2, with D unclear. CDR1 is SGHRS and CDR2 is YFSETQ in the germline V gene. Trimming took off 0 bases at V and 5 bases at J, with 5 bases between the two ends. CDR3 length: 13 residues. The CDR3 reads CASSLDRTGELFF. DNA for the CDR3: TGCGCCAGCAGCTTGGACAGAACCGGGGAGCTGTTTTTT.

The J gene is TRBJ1-2, the V gene TRBV4-1; 7 positions match TRBD1. The germline V gene encodes CDR1 MGHRA and CDR2 YSYEKL. This CDR3 is built from 15 residues. Trimming cost V 0 bases and J 3 bases; bases outside gene matches: 4. The CDR3 here is CASSQETGSDYGYTF. CDR3 coding DNA: TGCGCCAGCAGCCAAGAGACAGGGTCGGACTATGGCTACACCTTC.

The V call is TRBV11-1, the J call TRBJ2-7, with 10 bases that match TRBD2. The germline V gene has CDR1 SGHAT and CDR2 FQDESV (reference sequence). The CDR3 totals 16 residues. V was pared by 4 bases and J by 7 bases, with 13 bases of the junction left unmatched. The CDR3 DNA is TGTGCCAGCAGCTCAATAGACAGCGGGAGGGCTTGGGAGCAGTACTTC. The encoded protein is CASSSIDSGRAWEQYF.

V is TRBV5-8 and J is TRBJ2-7, with TRBD1 matching over 9 bases. CDR1 is SGHTS and CDR2 is YDEGEE in the germline V gene. With V trimmed by 6 bases and J by 3 bases, 4 bases remained unmatched. The CDR3 contains 13 residues. CDR3 nucleotide sequence: TGTGCCAGCACCCCGGGACAGGGCTACGAGCAGTACTTC. Its translation is CASTPGQGYEQYF. Together with reference TRBV5-8 and TRBJ2-7, the CDR3 gives the full variable domain: EAGVTQSPTHLIKTRGQQATLRCSPISGHTSVYWYQQALGLGLQFLLWYDEGEERNRGNFPPRFSGRQFPNYSSELNVNALELEDSALYLCASTPGQGYEQYFGPGTRLTVT.

The chain combines TRBV6-6 with TRBJ1-5; D not resolved. CDR1 and CDR2 (germline): MNHNY, SVGAGI (reference sequence). With 11 bases removed from V and 0 bases from J, the gap between germline ends came to 5 bases. The length of the CDR3 is 11 residues. CDR3 coding DNA: TGTGCCGGTGGTAGCAATCAGCCCCAGCATTTT. It specifies CAGGSNQPQHF.

This clone occurred once. The V gene is TRBV6-5, the J gene TRBJ2-1; tentatively, D is TRBD1 (5 bases). V was trimmed by 6 bases and J by 2 bases, leaving 11 bases between them. The CDR3 runs 14 residues. Germline V gene sequence: CDR1 MNHEY, CDR2 SVGAGI. The CDR3 reads CASRTALTYNEQFF. In DNA form, the CDR3 reads TGTGCCAGCAGGACAGCCCTTACCTACAATGAGCAGTTCTTC.

The genes are TRBV19 and TRBJ1-3; D is unclear. Germline assignment: CDR1 LNHDA and CDR2 SQIVND (reference sequence). The CDR3 contains 17 residues. The V and J ends lost 7 bases and 1 base respectively, with 20 bases between them. The CDR3: CASTPGSQRRSGNTIYF. Written as DNA, the CDR3 is TGTGCCAGTACCCCGGGATCCCAACGCCGTTCTGGAAACACCATATATTTT.

The rearrangement joins TRBV25-1 to TRBJ2-7; D ambiguous. CDR1 is MGHDK and CDR2 is SYGVNS in the germline V gene. The CDR3 covers 13 residues. V was pared by 2 bases and J by 4 bases, with 9 bases between. The CDR3 region is CASSEPGHYEQYF. Here the CDR3 DNA reads TGTGCCAGCAGTGAACCCGGGCATTACGAGCAGTACTTC.